Presented here are 27 T cell receptor beta chains from one specimen sequenced in a study of T cells expressing NK-cell markers (dated by TCRdb to about 2020). Libraries were built with 5' RACE. Sequencing was carried out with an Illumina HiSeq 2000. With the reads reprocessed by TCRdb, a single entry stands for each CDR3 protein sequence and no DNA is reported. The table for this sample lists hundreds of thousands of distinct CDR3 sequences. The ten top clones hold around 4.2% of the sample. Input material: blood T cells: a sorted CD56 or NKG2C T cell subset, CD4+ or CD8+ T cells, or bulk PBMC T cells (not recorded which). Receptor source: a woman aged 18 to 75 in good health.

The chain combines TRBV6-2 or TRBV6-3 with TRBJ1-4. The CDR3 totals 13 residues. Germline V gene sequence: CDR1 MNHEY, CDR2 SVGEGT. CDR3 region: CASGKDFGEKLFF.

CDR3 loop: CASSTPGANVLTF. The chain is built from TRBV7-3 and TRBJ2-6; absent DNA, TCRdb's TRBD2 call cannot be checked. CDR3 length equals 13 residues. From germline, CDR1 is SGHTA and CDR2 FQGTGA.

The J gene is TRBJ2-1, the V gene TRBV4-3. The germline V gene encodes CDR1 LGHNA and CDR2 YSLEER. The CDR3 has 12 residues. This CDR3 reads CASSQSTSEQFF.

The gene calls are TRBV14 and TRBJ2-1; TCRdb indicates TRBD2, and absent DNA this call remains unverified. CDR3 length equals 17 residues. CDR1 is SGHDN and CDR2 is FVKESK in the germline V gene. The CDR3 sequence: CASSQVHGTSGYNEQFF.

The chain is built from TRBV20-1 and TRBJ1-5; TCRdb's D call of TRBD1 is untestable without DNA. This CDR3 contains 15 residues. Looked up from germline, CDR1 is DFQATT and CDR2 is SNEGSKA (reference sequence). The CDR3 spells CSASSMGQYNQPQHF.

This chain links TRBV7-9 with TRBJ2-3; TCRdb's D call, TRBD1, is unchecked because there is no DNA. There are 16 residues in the CDR3. The germline CDR1 and CDR2 sequences are SEHNR and FQNEAQ (reference sequence). The CDR3 reads CASRRQIVSSTDTQYF. The complete variable domain, with remaining parts taken from reference TRBV7-9 and TRBJ2-3, reads DTGVSQNPRHKITKRGQNVTFRCDPISEHNRLYWYRQTLGQGPEFLTYFQNEAQLEKSRLLSDRFSAERPKGSFSTLEIQRTEQGDSAMYLCASRRQIVSSTDTQYFGPGTRLTVL.

V and J are TRBV20-1 and TRBJ2-7; TCRdb proposes TRBD1, but this gene call is untestable without DNA. The CDR3 is 15 amino acids. Germline values: CDR1 DFQATT, CDR2 SNEGSKA (reference sequence). CDR3 loop: CSARYLWDTTYEQYF.

The chain joins TRBV7-3 to TRBJ1-5; no DNA is available, so the TRBD1 call from TCRdb remains unchecked. The V gene's germline CDR1 is SGHTA and CDR2 FQGTGA. There are 14 residues in the CDR3. CDR3 sequence reads: CASSTGGINQPQHF.

The chain joins TRBV18 to TRBJ1-1. This CDR3 is built from 15 residues. Germline V gives CDR1 KGHSH, CDR2 LQKENI. CDR3 protein: CASSPSNGVGTEAFF. Supplemented by reference TRBV18 and TRBJ1-1, the full variable domain reads NAGVMQNPRHLVRRRGQEARLRCSPMKGHSHVYWYRQLPEEGLKFMVYLQKENIIDESGMPKERFSAEFPKEGPSILRIQQVVRGDSAAYFCASSPSNGVGTEAFFGQGTRLTVV.

The chain links TRBV20-1 to TRBJ2-5; as DNA is missing, the TRBD2 call by TCRdb cannot be tested. The germline V gene encodes CDR1 DFQATT and CDR2 SNEGSKA (reference sequence). The CDR3 has 14 amino acids. The CDR3 here is CSASSSAIQETQYF.

The chain couples TRBV24-1 to TRBJ2-6; the TRBD1 assignment by TCRdb is unverifiable without DNA. Germline lookup yields CDR1 KGHDR and CDR2 SFDVKD. This CDR3 region has 20 residues. The chain's CDR3 is CATSDNSGQGTSPGANVLTF.

The chain links TRBV5-1 to TRBJ2-5; TCRdb's assignment of TRBD2 cannot be checked, as there is no DNA. Germline loops: CDR1 SGHRS, CDR2 YFSETQ. This CDR3 has 15 amino acids. The CDR3 loop is CASSLPAGGPGTQYF.

V usage is TRBV20-1 and J usage is TRBJ2-3; TCRdb reports TRBD2, a call that lacks DNA to check it against. Germline assignment: CDR1 DFQATT and CDR2 SNEGSKA (reference sequence). The CDR3 is made up of 15 amino acids. CDR3 in amino acids: CSATRLAYGSDTQYF.

This sequence joins TRBV5-6 and TRBJ2-7; absent DNA, TCRdb's TRBD1 call cannot be checked. The CDR3 runs 18 residues. Germline V lookup: CDR1 SGHDT, CDR2 YYEEEE. The CDR3 is CASSSRTGPRHKSYEQYF.

This chain joins TRBV20-1 and TRBJ2-1; the D call from TCRdb, TRBD2, cannot be confirmed without DNA. CDR3 length equals 15 residues. Germline V lookup: CDR1 DFQATT, CDR2 SNEGSKA (reference sequence). The CDR3: CSALKTEGIYNEQFF.

The rearrangement uses TRBV7-2 and TRBJ2-3. The CDR3 has 15 residues. Germline CDR1 and CDR2: SGHTA and FQGNSA. CDR3 sequence reads: CASSLVVTNQDTQYF.

The chain joins TRBV6-5 to TRBJ2-7; TCRdb returns TRBD1, unconfirmable since there is no DNA. Germline loops: CDR1 MNHEY, CDR2 SVGAGI. The CDR3 spans 14 residues. The CDR3 region is CASSYDRAGDEQYF.

The chain uses TRBV18 and TRBJ2-3. The germline CDR1 and CDR2 sequences are KGHSH and LQKENI. The CDR3 runs 14 residues. CDR3 region: CASSPYPGTDTQYF.

The chain joins TRBV7-2 to TRBJ2-1; TCRdb picks TRBD1, but there is no DNA to check that call. CDR3 length: 13 amino acids. Looked up from germline, CDR1 is SGHTA and CDR2 is FQGNSA. The CDR3 region is CASRPGWGNEQFF.

The chain carries TRBV12-3 or TRBV12-4 and TRBJ1-2. The CDR3 covers 12 residues. CDR3 sequence reads: CASSIDNYGYTF.

The V call is TRBV18, the J call TRBJ1-2; TCRdb's D call of TRBD1 is untestable without DNA. The CDR3 has 15 amino acids. CDR1 is KGHSH, CDR2 LQKENI, per germline. The CDR3 protein is CASSQTGLNRDGYTF.

This chain connects TRBV9 to TRBJ2-5. The CDR3 length is 14 residues. From germline, CDR1 is SGDLS and CDR2 YYNGEE. The CDR3 here is CASSVDRFQETQYF.

This chain uses TRBV6-5 with TRBJ2-6. This CDR3 contains 16 residues. Germline CDR1 reads MNHEY; CDR2 reads SVGAGI. CDR3 sequence: CASSYSQGSGANVLTF.

V and J are TRBV7-2 and TRBJ2-1; TCRdb's D call, TRBD2, is unchecked because there is no DNA. The CDR3 covers 16 residues. Germline V CDR1 and CDR2: SGHTA, FQGNSA. The CDR3 is CASSLQPSGVYNEQFF.

The genes are TRBV20-1 and TRBJ1-1; TCRdb outputs TRBD1, but without DNA this stays unchecked. The CDR3 has 12 amino acids. Germline CDR1 reads DFQATT; CDR2 reads SNEGSKA (reference sequence). The CDR3 sequence: CSATTGGKVAFF.

The V gene is TRBV9, the J gene TRBJ2-1. The CDR3 covers 11 residues. From germline, CDR1 is SGDLS and CDR2 YYNGEE. CDR3 in amino acids: CASSSQHEQFF.

The chain is built from TRBV6-2 or TRBV6-3 and TRBJ2-1; the TRBD2 assignment by TCRdb is unverifiable without DNA. CDR1 is MNHEY, CDR2 SVGEGT, per germline. The CDR3 extends over 18 amino acids. Here the CDR3 reads CASSYSQAAGVAGNEQFF.